The following is a T cell receptor beta chain sequence with its context. Authors' analysis steps: For nucleated cells, counts were estimated from reference gene primer amplification. Sequencing used immunoSEQ multiplex PCR; TCRdb keeps in-frame clones, though not all of them. V and J calls and clone size are given by that table; D and trimming were obtained from the DNA. Seen here are a few hundred thousand clones, roughly 82% observed once, and the top ten hold roughly an eighth. The CDR3 is made up of 15 amino acids. Germline CDR1 is LGHNA and CDR2 is YSLEER. Trimming took 6 bases from V and 1 from J; bases not matched to a gene: 5. This sample was taken from a study of blood T cell repertoires in COVID-19. Study information: Researchers got acute and convalescent COVID-19 samples from the United States, Italy and Spain. The analysed material was cDNA or gDNA that came from T cells, B-cell-depleted T cells, or PBMCs.

Input material: peripheral blood. The source is an elderly man with acute or convalescent COVID-19. V and J are TRBV4-3 and TRBJ1-1; 10 nucleotides match TRBD1. CDR3 nucleotides: TGCGCCAGCAGTTCGACAGGGGGCGCGAACACTGAAGCTTTCTTT. It is translated as CASSSTGGANTEAFF.